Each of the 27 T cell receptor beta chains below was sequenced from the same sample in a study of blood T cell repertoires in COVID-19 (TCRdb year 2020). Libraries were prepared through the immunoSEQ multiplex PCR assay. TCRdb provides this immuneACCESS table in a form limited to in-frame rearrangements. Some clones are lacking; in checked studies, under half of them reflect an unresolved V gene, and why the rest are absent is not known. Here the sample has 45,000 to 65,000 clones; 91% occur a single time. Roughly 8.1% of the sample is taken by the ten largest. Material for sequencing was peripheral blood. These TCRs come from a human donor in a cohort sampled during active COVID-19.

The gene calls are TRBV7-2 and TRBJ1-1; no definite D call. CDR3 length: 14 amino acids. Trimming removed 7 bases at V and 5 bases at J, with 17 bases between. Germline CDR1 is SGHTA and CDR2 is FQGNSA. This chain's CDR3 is CASTLQSSWTEAFF. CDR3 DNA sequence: TGTGCCAGCACCCTGCAGTCTTCGTGGACTGAAGCTTTCTTT.

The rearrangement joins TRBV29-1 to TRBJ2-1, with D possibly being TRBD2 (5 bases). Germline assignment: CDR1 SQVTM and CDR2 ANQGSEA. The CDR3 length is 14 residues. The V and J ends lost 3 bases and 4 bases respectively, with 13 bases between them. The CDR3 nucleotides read TGCAGCGTTGACGGGGTGCTAGGGTACAATGAGCAGTTCTTC. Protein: CSVDGVLGYNEQFF.

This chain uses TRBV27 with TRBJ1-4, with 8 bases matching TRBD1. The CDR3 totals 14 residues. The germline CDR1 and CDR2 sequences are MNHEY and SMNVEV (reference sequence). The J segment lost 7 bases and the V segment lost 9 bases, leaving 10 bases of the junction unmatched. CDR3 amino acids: CASSARGRSEKLFF. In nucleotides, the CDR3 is TGTGCCAGTTCGGCCAGGGGGCGAAGTGAAAAACTGTTTTTT.

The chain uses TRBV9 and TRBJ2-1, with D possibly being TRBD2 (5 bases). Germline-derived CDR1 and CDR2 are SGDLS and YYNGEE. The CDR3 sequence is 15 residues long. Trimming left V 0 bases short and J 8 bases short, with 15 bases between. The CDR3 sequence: CASSVGGDHWDEQFF. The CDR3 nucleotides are TGTGCCAGCAGCGTAGGGGGAGACCACTGGGATGAGCAGTTCTTC. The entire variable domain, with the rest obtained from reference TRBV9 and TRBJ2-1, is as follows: DSGVTQTPKHLITATGQRVTLRCSPRSGDLSVYWYQQSLDQGLQFLIQYYNGEERAKGNILERFSAQQFPDLHSELNLSSLELGDSALYFCASSVGGDHWDEQFFGPGTRLTVL.

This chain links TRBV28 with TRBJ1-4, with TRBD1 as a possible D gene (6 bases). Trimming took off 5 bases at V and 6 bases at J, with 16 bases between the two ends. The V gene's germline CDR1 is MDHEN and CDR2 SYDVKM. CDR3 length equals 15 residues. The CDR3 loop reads CASSPPRGGYEKLFF. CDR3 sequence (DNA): TGTGCCAGCAGTCCCCCCAGGGGTGGGTATGAAAAACTGTTTTTT.

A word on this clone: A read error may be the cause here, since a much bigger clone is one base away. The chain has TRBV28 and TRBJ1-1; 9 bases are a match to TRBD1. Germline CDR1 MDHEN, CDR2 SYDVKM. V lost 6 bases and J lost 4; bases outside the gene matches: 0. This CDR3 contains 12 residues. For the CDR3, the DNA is TGTGCCAGCAGGACAGGGGGCACTGAAGCTTTCTTT. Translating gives CASRTGGTEAFF.

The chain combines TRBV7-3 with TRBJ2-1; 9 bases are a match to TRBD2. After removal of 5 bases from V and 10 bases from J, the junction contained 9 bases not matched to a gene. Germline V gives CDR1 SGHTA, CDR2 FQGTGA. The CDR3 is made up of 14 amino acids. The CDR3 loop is CASSRSGTSWEQFF. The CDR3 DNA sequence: TGTGCCAGCAGCAGATCCGGGACTAGCTGGGAGCAGTTCTTC. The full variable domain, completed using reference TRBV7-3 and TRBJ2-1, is GAGVSQTPSNKVTEKGKYVELRCDPISGHTALYWYRQSLGQGPEFLIYFQGTGAADDSGLPNDRFFAVRPEGSVSTLKIQRTERGDSAVYLCASSRSGTSWEQFFGPGTRLTVL.

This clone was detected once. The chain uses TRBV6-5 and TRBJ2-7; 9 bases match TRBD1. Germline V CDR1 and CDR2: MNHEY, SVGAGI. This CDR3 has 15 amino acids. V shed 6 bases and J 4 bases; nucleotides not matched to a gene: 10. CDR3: CASSLHPGTGYEQYF. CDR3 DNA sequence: TGTGCCAGCAGCTTACACCCCGGGACAGGGTACGAGCAGTACTTC.

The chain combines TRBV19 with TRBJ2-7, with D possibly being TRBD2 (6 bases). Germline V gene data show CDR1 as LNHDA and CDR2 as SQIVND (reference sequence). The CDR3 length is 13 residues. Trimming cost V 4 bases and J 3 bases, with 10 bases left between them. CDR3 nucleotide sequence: TGTGCCAGTAGTACGGGAGCCTTCTACGAGCAGTACTTC. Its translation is CASSTGAFYEQYF.

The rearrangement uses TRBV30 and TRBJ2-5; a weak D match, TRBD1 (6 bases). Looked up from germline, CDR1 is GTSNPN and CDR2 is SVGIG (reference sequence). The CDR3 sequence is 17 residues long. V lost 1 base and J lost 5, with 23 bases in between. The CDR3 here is CAWSEGPGVSITETQYF. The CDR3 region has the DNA TGTGCCTGGAGTGAAGGGCCAGGGGTATCGATTACGGAGACCCAGTACTTC.

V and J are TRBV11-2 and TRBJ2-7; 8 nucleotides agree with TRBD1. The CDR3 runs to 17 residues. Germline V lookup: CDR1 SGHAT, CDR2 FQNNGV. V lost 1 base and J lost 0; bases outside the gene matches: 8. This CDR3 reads CASSLAIGQGGSYEQYF. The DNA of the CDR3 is TGTGCCAGCAGCTTAGCGATTGGACAGGGAGGCTCCTACGAGCAGTACTTC.

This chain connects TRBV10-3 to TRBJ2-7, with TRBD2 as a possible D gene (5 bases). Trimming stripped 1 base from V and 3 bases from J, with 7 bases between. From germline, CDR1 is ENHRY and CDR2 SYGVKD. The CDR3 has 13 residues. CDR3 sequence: CAISELDFYEQYF. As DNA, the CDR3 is TGTGCCATCAGTGAGTTGGACTTCTACGAGCAGTACTTC.

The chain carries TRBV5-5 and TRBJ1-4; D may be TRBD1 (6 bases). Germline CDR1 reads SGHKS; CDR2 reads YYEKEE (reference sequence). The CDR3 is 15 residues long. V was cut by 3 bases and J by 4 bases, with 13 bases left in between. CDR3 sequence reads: CASSSWGGGNEKLFF. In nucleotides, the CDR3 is TGTGCCAGCAGCTCGTGGGGGGGCGGTAATGAAAAACTGTTTTTT. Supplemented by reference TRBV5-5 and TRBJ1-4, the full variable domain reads DAGVTQSPTHLIKTRGQQVTLRCSPISGHKSVSWYQQVLGQGPQFIFQYYEKEERGRGNFPDRFSARQFPNYSSELNVNALLLGDSALYLCASSSWGGGNEKLFFGSGTQLSVL.

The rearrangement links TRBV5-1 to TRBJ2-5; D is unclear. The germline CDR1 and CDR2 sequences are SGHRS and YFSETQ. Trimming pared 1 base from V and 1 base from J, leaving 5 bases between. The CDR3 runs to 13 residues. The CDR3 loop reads CASSLQAQETQYF. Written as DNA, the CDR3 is TGCGCCAGCAGCTTGCAGGCCCAAGAGACCCAGTACTTC.

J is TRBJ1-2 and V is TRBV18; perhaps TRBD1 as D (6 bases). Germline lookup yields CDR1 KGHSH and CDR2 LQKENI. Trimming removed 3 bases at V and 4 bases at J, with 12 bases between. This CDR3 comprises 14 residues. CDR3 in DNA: TGTGCCAGCTCACCGGAAAGGGGGGGCTATGGCTACACCTTC. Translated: CASSPERGGYGYTF. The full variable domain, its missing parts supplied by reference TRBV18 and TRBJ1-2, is NAGVMQNPRHLVRRRGQEARLRCSPMKGHSHVYWYRQLPEEGLKFMVYLQKENIIDESGMPKERFSAEFPKEGPSILRIQQVVRGDSAAYFCASSPERGGYGYTFGSGTRLTVV.

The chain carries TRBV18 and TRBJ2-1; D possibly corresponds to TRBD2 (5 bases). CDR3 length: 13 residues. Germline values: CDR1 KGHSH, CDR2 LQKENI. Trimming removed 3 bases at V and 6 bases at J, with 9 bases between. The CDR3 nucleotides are TGTGCCAGCTCACCCTCTGCGGGCAATGAGCAGTTCTTC. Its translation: CASSPSAGNEQFF.

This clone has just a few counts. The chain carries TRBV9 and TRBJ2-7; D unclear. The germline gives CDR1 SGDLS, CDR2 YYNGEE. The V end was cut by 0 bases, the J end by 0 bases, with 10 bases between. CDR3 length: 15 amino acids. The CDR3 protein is CASSVAGGFSYEQYF. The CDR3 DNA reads TGTGCCAGCAGCGTAGCTGGCGGATTCTCCTACGAGCAGTACTTC.

The CDR3 region is CASSCLKGSRNEQYF. In DNA, the CDR3 is TGTGCCAGCAGTTGCCTTAAGGGGTCCAGGAACGAGCAGTACTTC. The rearrangement links TRBV21-1 to TRBJ2-7; the table's TRBD1 call for D was not verified on the DNA. TRBV21-1 is a listed pseudogene. CDR3 size: 15 residues.

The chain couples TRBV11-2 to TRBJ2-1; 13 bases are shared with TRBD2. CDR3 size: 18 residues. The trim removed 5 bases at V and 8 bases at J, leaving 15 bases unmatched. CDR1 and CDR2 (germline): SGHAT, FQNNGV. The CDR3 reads CASSQTTGIGLAGDEQFF. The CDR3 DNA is TGTGCCAGCAGCCAAACGACCGGGATAGGACTAGCGGGAGATGAGCAGTTCTTC.

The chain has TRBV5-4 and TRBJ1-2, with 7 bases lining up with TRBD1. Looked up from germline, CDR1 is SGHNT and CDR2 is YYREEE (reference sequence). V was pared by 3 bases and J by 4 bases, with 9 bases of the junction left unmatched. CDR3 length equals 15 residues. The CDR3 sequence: CASSSRQGTPYGYTF. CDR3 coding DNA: TGTGCCAGCAGCTCGCGACAGGGCACCCCCTATGGCTACACCTTC.

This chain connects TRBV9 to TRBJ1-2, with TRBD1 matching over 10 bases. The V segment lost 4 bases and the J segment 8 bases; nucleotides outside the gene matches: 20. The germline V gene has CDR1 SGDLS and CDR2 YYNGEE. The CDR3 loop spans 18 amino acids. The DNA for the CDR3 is TGTGCCAGCAGCCAAAAGGAGCCGGGACAGGGGAAGTACGGCGGCTACACCTTC. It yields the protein CASSQKEPGQGKYGGYTF.

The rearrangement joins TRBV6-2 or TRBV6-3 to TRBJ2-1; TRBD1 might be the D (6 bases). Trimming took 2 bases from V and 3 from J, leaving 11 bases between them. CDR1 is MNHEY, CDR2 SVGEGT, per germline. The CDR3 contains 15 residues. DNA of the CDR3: TGTGCCAGCAGTTACCCGACAGGACACTACAATGAGCAGTTCTTC. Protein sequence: CASSYPTGHYNEQFF.

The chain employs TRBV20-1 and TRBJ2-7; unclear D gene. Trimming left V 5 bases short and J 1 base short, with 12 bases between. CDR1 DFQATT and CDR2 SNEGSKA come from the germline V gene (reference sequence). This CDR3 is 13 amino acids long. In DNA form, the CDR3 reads TGCAGTGCTCGTGTTCCCCGTTCCTACGAGCAGTACTTC. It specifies CSARVPRSYEQYF.

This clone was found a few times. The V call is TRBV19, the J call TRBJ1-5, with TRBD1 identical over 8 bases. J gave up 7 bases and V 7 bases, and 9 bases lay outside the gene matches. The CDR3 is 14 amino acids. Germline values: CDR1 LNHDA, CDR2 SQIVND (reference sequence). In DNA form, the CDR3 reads TGTGCCAGTACCGTGGGGCAGGGGGCACAGCCCCAGCATTTT. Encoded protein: CASTVGQGAQPQHF.

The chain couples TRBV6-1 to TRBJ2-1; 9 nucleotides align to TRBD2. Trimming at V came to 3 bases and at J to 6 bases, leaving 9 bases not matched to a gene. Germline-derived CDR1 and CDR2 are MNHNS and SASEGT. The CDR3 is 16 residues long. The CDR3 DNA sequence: TGTGCCAGCAGTGAGGCCGGACTAGCGATGTCCAATGAGCAGTTCTTC. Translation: CASSEAGLAMSNEQFF.

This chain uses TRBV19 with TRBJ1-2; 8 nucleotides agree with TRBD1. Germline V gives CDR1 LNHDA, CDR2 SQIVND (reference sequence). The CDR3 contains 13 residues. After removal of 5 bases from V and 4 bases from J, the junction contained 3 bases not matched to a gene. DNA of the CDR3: TGTGCCAGTAGTGCGGGACAGGCCTATGGCTACACCTTC. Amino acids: CASSAGQAYGYTF.

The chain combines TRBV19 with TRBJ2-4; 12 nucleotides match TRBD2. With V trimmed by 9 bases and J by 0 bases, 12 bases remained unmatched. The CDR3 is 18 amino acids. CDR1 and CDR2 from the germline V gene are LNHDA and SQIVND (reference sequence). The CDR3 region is CASAGLAGGHIAKNIQYF. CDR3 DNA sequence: TGTGCCAGCGCGGGACTAGCGGGTGGGCATATAGCCAAAAACATTCAGTACTTC.